The clone carrying this T cell receptor beta chain was detected many times. Its antigen remains unknown. Germline CDR1 and CDR2: SGHVS and FQNEAQ. This CDR3 comprises 17 residues. The V end was cut by 0 bases, the J end by 0 bases, with 12 bases between. The data are from a study of T cells in Graves' hyperthyroidism and ophthalmopathy. Findings and caveats of the study: Within blood appeared most thyroid clonotypes that had expanded above 0.001.

RNA transcripts served as the template for amplifying TCR beta CDR3 regions. Primed by the HTBI set, a first-round RT-PCR was run on the TCR CDR3. TCRdb itself ran the multiplex PCR reads through MiXCR, one entry per CDR3 protein. The profile covers 330,000 or so distinct CDR3 sequences, with 15% to 20% appearing a single time and roughly 15% taken by the ten largest. The authors took PBMCs from 9.5 to 10 ml fresh peripheral blood. The chain recombines TRBV7-8 with TRBJ1-5; D perhaps matches TRBD1 (6 bases). The sequencing sample was made of blood. This clonotype was obtained from a woman in her forties with Graves' ophthalmopathy. The CDR3: CASSLALRDISNQPQHF. In DNA, the CDR3 is TGTGCCAGCAGCTTAGCCCTGAGGGACATTAGCAATCAGCCCCAGCATTTT.